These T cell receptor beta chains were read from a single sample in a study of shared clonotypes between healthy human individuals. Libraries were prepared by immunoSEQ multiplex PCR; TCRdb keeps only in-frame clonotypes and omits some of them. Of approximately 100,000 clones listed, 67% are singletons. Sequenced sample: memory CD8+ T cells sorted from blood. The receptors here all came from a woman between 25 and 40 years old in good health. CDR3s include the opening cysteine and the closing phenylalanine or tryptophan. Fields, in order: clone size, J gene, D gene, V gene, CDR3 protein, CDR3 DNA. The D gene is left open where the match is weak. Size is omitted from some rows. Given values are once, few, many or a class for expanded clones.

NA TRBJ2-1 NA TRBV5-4 CASSPFGLVGNEQFF TGTGCCAGCAGCCCCTTTGGTCTAGTTGGCAATGAGCAGTTCTTC
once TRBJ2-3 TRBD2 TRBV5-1 CASSAGTTDTQYF TGCGCCAGCTCAGCGGGAACTACAGATACGCAGTATTTT
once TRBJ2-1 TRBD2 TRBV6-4 CASSDAGGSYNEQFF TGTGCCAGCAGTGACGCGGGAGGGTCCTACAATGAGCAGTTCTTC
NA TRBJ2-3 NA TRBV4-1 CASSQQAAADTDTQYF TGCGCCAGCAGCCAACAGGCGGCTGCGGACACAGATACGCAGTATTTT
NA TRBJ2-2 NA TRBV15 CATSREGGSGDLTGELFF TGTGCCACCAGCAGAGAAGGGGGTAGCGGAGATTTAACCGGGGAGCTGTTTTTT
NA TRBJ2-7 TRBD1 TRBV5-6 CASSFGTGLYEQYF TGTGCCAGCAGCTTCGGGACAGGGCTTTACGAGCAGTACTTC
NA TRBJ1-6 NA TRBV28 CASSLITDSPLHF TGTGCCAGCAGTTTAATCACCGATTCACCCCTCCACTTT
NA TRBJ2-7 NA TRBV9 CASSVGAGNSYEQYF TGTGCCAGCAGCGTAGGGGCCGGGAACTCCTACGAGCAGTACTTC
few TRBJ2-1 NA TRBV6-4 CASSDSVGANEQFF TGTGCCAGCAGTGACTCAGTAGGGGCCAATGAGCAGTTCTTC
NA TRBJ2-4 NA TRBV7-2 CASSLGRAQGLAKNIQYF TGTGCCAGCAGCTTGGGGCGCGCCCAAGGATTGGCCAAAAACATTCAGTACTTC
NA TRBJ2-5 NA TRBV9 CASSPSGTQETQYF TGTGCCAGCAGCCCCTCCGGGACCCAAGAGACCCAGTACTTC
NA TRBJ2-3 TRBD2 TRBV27 CASGRRGRAVDTQYF TGTGCCAGCGGACGCCGTGGGAGGGCGGTAGATACGCAGTATTTT
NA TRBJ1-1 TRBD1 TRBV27 CASSDRGPTEAFF TGTGCCAGCAGCGACAGGGGGCCCACTGAAGCTTTCTTT
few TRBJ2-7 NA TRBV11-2 CASSPSYEQYF TGTGCCAGCAGCCCCAGTTACGAGCAGTACTTC
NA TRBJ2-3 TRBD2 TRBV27 CASSFQGLAGLGWADTQYF TGTGCCAGCAGTTTTCAGGGACTAGCGGGTCTGGGGTGGGCAGATACGCAGTATTTT
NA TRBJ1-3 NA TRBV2 CASSEMGGAGNTIYF TGTGCCAGCAGTGAAATGGGGGGAGCTGGAAACACCATATATTTT
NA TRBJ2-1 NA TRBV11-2 CASSLLAGEFF TGTGCCAGCAGCCTCCTGGCAGGCGAGTTCTTC
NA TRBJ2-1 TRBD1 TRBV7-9 CASRARGQGAHEQFF TGTGCCAGCAGGGCCAGGGGACAGGGGGCGCATGAGCAGTTCTTC
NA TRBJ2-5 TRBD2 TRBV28 CASSSGLAGGRLETQYF TGTGCCAGCAGTTCTGGACTAGCGGGAGGACGTCTGGAGACCCAGTACTTC
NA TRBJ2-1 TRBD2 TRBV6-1 CASSEPPGGANEQFF TGTGCCAGCAGTGAACCGCCCGGGGGGGCGAATGAGCAGTTCTTC
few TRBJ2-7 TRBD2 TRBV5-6 CASSLWAGGPYSYEQYF TGTGCCAGCAGCTTGTGGGCGGGAGGCCCATACTCCTACGAGCAGTACTTC
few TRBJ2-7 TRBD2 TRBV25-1 CASSEYGAGVRGYEQYF TGTGCCAGCAGTGAATATGGAGCGGGAGTACGGGGTTACGAGCAGTACTTC
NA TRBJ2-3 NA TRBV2 CASSEGDPSTDTQYF TGTGCCAGCAGTGAAGGGGACCCTAGCACAGATACGCAGTATTTT
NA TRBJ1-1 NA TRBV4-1 CASSPSGRVAMNTEAFF TGCGCCAGCAGCCCCAGCGGGAGGGTTGCTATGAACACTGAAGCTTTCTTT
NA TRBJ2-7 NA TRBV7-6 CASSLWVSGAPDEQYF TGTGCCAGCAGCTTATGGGTCTCTGGAGCCCCAGATGAGCAGTACTTC
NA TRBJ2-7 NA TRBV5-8 CASSQPHWRHLSSYEQYF TGTGCCAGCAGCCAACCCCACTGGCGTCACTTGAGCTCCTACGAGCAGTACTTC
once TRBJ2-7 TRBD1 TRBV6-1 CASSEATGGSYEQYF TGTGCCAGCAGTGAAGCGACAGGGGGCTCCTACGAGCAGTACTTC